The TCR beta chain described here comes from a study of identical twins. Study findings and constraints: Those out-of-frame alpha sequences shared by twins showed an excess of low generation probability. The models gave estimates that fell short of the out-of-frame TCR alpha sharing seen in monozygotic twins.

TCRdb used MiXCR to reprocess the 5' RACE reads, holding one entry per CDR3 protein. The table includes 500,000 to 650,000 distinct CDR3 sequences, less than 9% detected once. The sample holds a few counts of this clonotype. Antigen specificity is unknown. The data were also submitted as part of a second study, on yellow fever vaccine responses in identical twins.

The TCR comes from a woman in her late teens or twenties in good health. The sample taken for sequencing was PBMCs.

CDR3 bases: TGTGCCAGCAGCTTAGGCGACAGGGGACGAAAAAGGGTTGCCGGGGAGCTGTTTTTT. It yields the protein CASSLGDRGRKRVAGELFF. The rearrangement joins TRBV7-8 to TRBJ2-2; 8 positions match TRBD1. This CDR3 region has 19 residues. V lost 1 base and J lost 6; bases outside the gene matches: 16. Germline loops: CDR1 SGHVS, CDR2 FQNEAQ.